This T cell receptor beta chain stems from a study of blood T cell repertoires in COVID-19. As for the study in general: The United States, Italy and Spain supplied acute and convalescent COVID-19 samples. PBMCs, B-cell-depleted T cells, or T cells provided the cDNA or gDNA that made up the material.

Original processing notes: Amplifying reference gene primers gave estimates of nucleated cell counts. Sequenced by immunoSEQ multiplex PCR; TCRdb stores in-frame clones only, minus some. Clone size and the V and J calls come from that table; the DNA yielded D and trimming. The repertoire has about 81,000 clones, about 89% of them found once; the top ten carry roughly 12%. Trimming removed 4 bases from V and 1 base from J, with 13 bases in between. In germline, CDR1 is LGHNA, CDR2 YNFKEQ. The CDR3 consists of 16 residues. This clonotype was sampled from an older man with active or convalescent COVID-19. V and J are TRBV4-2 and TRBJ1-4, with a weak D call TRBD1 (5 bases). Sequenced material: peripheral blood. The CDR3 DNA follows: TGTGCCAGCAGCCGTTCGGGGGTGGGAACTAATGAAAAACTGTTTTTT. Its protein product is CASSRSGVGTNEKLFF.